This T cell receptor beta chain was identified during a study of T cell responses to AZD1222 COVID-19 vaccine. V was trimmed by 0 bases and J by 0 bases, leaving 11 bases between them. The CDR3 totals 16 residues. The germline CDR1 and CDR2 sequences are SGDLS and YYNGEE. Only in-frame clones appear in the TCRdb table, and some are missing; sequencing was by immunoSEQ multiplex PCR. Of 53,000 or so clones in the sample, around 86% were seen once. The receptor's source is an adult who received the AZD1222 COVID-19 vaccine. This rearrangement joins TRBV9 to TRBJ2-3, with D tentatively TRBD2 (7 bases). The sample was peripheral blood, taken 28 days after the second AZD1222 dose. CDR3 residues: CASSVGGGSSTDTQYF. CDR3 DNA: TGTGCCAGCAGCGTAGGCGGGGGCTCTAGCACAGATACGCAGTATTTT.